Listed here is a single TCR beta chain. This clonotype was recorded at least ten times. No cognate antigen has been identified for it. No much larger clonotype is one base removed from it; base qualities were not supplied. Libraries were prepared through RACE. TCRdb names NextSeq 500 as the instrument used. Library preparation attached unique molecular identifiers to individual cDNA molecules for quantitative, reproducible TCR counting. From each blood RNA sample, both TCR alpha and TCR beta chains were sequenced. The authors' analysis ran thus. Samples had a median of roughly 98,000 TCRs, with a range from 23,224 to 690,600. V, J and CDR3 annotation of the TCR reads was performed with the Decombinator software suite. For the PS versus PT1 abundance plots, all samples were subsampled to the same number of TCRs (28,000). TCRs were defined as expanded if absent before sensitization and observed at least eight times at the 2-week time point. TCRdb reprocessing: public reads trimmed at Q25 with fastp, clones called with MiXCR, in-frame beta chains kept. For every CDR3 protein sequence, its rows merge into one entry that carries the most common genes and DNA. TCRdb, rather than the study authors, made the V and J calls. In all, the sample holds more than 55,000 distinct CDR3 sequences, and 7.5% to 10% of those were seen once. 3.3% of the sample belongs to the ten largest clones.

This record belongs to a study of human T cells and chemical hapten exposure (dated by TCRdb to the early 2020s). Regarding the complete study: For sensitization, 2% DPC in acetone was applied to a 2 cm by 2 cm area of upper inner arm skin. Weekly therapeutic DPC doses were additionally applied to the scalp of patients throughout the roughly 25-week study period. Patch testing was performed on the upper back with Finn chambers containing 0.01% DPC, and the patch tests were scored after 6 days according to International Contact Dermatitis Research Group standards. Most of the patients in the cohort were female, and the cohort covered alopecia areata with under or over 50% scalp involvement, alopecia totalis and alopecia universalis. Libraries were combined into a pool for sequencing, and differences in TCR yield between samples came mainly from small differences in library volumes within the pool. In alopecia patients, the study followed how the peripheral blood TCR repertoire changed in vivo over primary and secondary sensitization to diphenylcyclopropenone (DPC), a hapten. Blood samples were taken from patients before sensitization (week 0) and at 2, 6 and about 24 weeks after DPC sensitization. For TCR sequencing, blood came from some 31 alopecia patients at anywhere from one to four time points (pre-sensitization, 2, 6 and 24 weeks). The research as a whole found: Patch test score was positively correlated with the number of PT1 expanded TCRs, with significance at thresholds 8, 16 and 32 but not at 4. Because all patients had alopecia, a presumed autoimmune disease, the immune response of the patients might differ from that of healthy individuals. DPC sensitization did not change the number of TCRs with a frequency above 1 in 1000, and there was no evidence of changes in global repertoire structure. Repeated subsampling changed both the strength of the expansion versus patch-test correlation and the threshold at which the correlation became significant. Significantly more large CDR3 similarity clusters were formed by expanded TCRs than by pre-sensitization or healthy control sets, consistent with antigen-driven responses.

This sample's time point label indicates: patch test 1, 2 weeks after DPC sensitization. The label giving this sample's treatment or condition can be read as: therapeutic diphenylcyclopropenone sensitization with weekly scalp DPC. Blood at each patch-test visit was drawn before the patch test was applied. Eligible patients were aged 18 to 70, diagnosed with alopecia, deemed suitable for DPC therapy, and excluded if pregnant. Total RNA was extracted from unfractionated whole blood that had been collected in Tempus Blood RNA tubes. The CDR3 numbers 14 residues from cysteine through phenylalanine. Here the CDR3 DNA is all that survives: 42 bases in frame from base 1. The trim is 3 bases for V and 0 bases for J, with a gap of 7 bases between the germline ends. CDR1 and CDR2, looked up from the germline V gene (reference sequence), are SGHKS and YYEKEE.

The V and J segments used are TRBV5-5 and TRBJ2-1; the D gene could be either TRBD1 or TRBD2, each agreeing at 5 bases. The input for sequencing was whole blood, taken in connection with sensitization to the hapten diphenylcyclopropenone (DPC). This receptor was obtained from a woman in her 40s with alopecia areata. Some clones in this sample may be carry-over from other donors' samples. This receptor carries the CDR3 CASSSGSSYNEQFF. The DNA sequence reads TGTGCCAGCAGCTCAGGGAGCTCCTACAATGAGCAGTTCTTC.